The sequence of this T cell receptor (beta chain) was determined in a study of immune evolution from preneoplasia to lung adenocarcinoma. Study observations and caveats: Normal lung had highest clonality; later lesions appeared denser, more diverse. Top clone frequencies peaked in normal lung, apparently declining through invasive adenocarcinoma.

As for this clone: Its antigen is still unknown.

Histologic diagnosis was independently verified by two lung pathologists. Nucleic acids came from premalignant or tumor cells enriched by macro-dissection. The J segment lost 6 bases and the V segment lost 5 bases, leaving 6 bases of the junction unmatched. Germline V CDR1 and CDR2: LGHNA, YNFKEQ. The CDR3 is 14 amino acids. Sequencing used immunoSEQ multiplex PCR; TCRdb keeps in-frame clones, though not all of them. This table has about 14,000 clones, 65% to 85% appearing once. The chain has TRBV4-2 and TRBJ1-4; 7 nucleotides line up with TRBD1. This receptor was identified in a person aged 70 to 79 with lung adenocarcinoma. Material: FFPE minimally invasive lung adenocarcinoma tissue. Here the CDR3 reads CASSFKGADEKLFF. CDR3 nucleotides: TGTGCCAGCAGCTTTAAGGGGGCTGATGAAAAACTGTTTTTT.